The next 14 T cell receptor beta chains were all read from a single sample in a study of blood T cell repertoires in COVID-19. TCRdb's table, derived via immunoSEQ multiplex PCR, lists solely in-frame clones and lacks some. The sample lists 300,000 to 450,000 clones; 85% were seen once. Material: peripheral blood. These receptors were taken from a woman younger than 30 with acute or convalescent COVID-19.

The chain is built from TRBV28 and TRBJ1-2; D is undetermined. Germline V gene sequence: CDR1 MDHEN, CDR2 SYDVKM. Trimming left V 11 bases short and J 0 bases short, with 16 bases between. The CDR3 totals 14 residues. CDR3 sequence reads: CAGGTAEANYGYTF. The CDR3 DNA sequence: TGTGCCGGAGGTACGGCGGAAGCTAACTATGGCTACACCTTC.

The V and J genes are TRBV4-1 and TRBJ2-7; D call uncertain. With 0 bases removed from V and 1 base from J, the gap between germline ends came to 4 bases. The germline gives CDR1 MGHRA, CDR2 YSYEKL. The CDR3 runs 13 residues. The chain's CDR3 is CASSQEASYEQYF. The CDR3, as DNA: TGCGCCAGCAGCCAAGAAGCTTCCTACGAGCAGTACTTC.

This clone has just a few counts. The chain joins TRBV7-8 to TRBJ2-5, with TRBD1 matching over 7 bases. Germline V gene lookup returns CDR1 SGHVS and CDR2 FQNEAQ. There are 16 residues in the CDR3. V shed 5 bases and J 7 bases; nucleotides not matched to a gene: 16. CDR3 sequence: CASSAKQGTLLPTQYF. CDR3 nucleotides: TGTGCCAGCAGCGCCAAACAGGGGACGCTCCTGCCGACCCAGTACTTC.

The V gene is TRBV19, the J gene TRBJ2-7; TRBD1 matches at 11 bases. V lost 1 base and J lost 3; bases outside the gene matches: 5. CDR3 length: 16 residues. Germline CDR1 LNHDA, CDR2 SQIVND (reference sequence). The CDR3 coding sequence is TGTGCCAGTAGTATAGCGTCAGGGACAGGGGGCTACGAGCAGTACTTC. Its protein is CASSIASGTGGYEQYF.

V gene TRBV2 combines with J gene TRBJ1-1; tentative D call: TRBD1 (5 bases). There are 13 residues in the CDR3. CDR1 is SNHLY, CDR2 FYNNEI, per germline. The germline V and J ends were trimmed by 5 bases and 7 bases, with 14 bases remaining between them. CDR3 sequence reads: CASSIDSAGEAFF. CDR3 nucleotides: TGTGCCAGCAGTATTGACAGTGCAGGTGAAGCTTTCTTT. Drawing the rest from reference TRBV2 and TRBJ1-1, the complete variable domain is EPEVTQTPSHQVTQMGQEVILRCVPISNHLYFYWYRQILGQKVEFLVSFYNNEISEKSEIFDDQFSVERPDGSNFTLKIRSTKLEDSAMYFCASSIDSAGEAFFGQGTRLTVV.

This chain connects TRBV5-6 to TRBJ1-2; D possibly corresponds to TRBD1 (5 bases). CDR3 length: 13 residues. Germline values: CDR1 SGHDT, CDR2 YYEEEE. V lost 7 bases, J lost 4 bases, and 14 bases lay in between. The CDR3 here is CASHDQGSYGYTF. In DNA form, the CDR3 reads TGTGCCAGCCACGACCAGGGTAGCTATGGCTACACCTTC. Filled out from reference TRBV5-6 and TRBJ1-2, the complete variable domain reads DAGVTQSPTHLIKTRGQQVTLRCSPKSGHDTVSWYQQALGQGPQFIFQYYEEEERQRGNFPDRFSGHQFPNYSSELNVNALLLGDSALYLCASHDQGSYGYTFGSGTRLTVV.

This chain joins TRBV19 and TRBJ2-1; D ambiguous. The length of the CDR3 is 12 residues. V was clipped by 8 bases and J by 6 bases, with 11 bases between them. Per germline, CDR1 LNHDA and CDR2 SQIVND (reference sequence). As DNA, the CDR3 is TGTGCCAGTTGTAACCCAGTCAATGAGCAGTTCTTC. Its protein is CASCNPVNEQFF.

V gene TRBV7-8 combines with J gene TRBJ2-3; TRBD1 might be the D (6 bases). The CDR3 contains 15 residues. CDR1 and CDR2 (germline): SGHVS, FQNEAQ. V gave up 0 bases and J gave up 0 bases, with 7 bases separating them. The CDR3 loop reads CASSLAGASTDTQYF. In DNA form, the CDR3 reads TGTGCCAGCAGCTTAGCGGGGGCCAGCACAGATACGCAGTATTTT.

The rearrangement links TRBV6-5 to TRBJ2-3, with 7 bases matching TRBD1. Germline V gene lookup returns CDR1 MNHEY and CDR2 SVGAGI. V lost 6 bases to trimming and J lost 3 bases; unmatched junction nucleotides: 9. The CDR3 loop spans 15 amino acids. The CDR3 DNA reads as TGTGCCAGCAGCGCCGACAGGGATAGGACAGATACGCAGTATTTT. Its protein is CASSADRDRTDTQYF.

This CDR3 is CASVQGAGNTIYF. The CDR3 region has the DNA TGTGCCAGCGTACAGGGCGCTGGAAACACCATATATTTT. V gene TRBV7-9 combines with J gene TRBJ1-3; maybe TRBD1 (6 bases). Trimming cost V 8 bases and J 2 bases, with 10 bases left between them. Germline CDR1 reads SEHNR; CDR2 reads FQNEAQ (reference sequence). This CDR3 has 13 amino acids.

The chain is built from TRBV5-1 and TRBJ1-1; maybe TRBD1 (5 bases). In germline, CDR1 is SGHRS, CDR2 YFSETQ. Trimming pared 4 bases from V and 1 base from J, leaving 8 bases between. CDR3 length equals 13 residues. The CDR3 DNA reads as TGCGCCAGCAGCGGCCAGGGGAACACTGAAGCTTTCTTT. It encodes CASSGQGNTEAFF. Supplemented by reference TRBV5-1 and TRBJ1-1, the full variable domain reads KAGVTQTPRYLIKTRGQQVTLSCSPISGHRSVSWYQQTPGQGLQFLFEYFSETQRNKGNFPGRFSGRQFSNSRSEMNVSTLELGDSALYLCASSGQGNTEAFFGQGTRLTVV.

CDR3 sequence: CASTLDRGSEKLFF. Written as DNA, the CDR3 is TGTGCCAGCACCCTGGACAGGGGAAGCGAAAAACTGTTTTTT. The V call is TRBV11-2, the J call TRBJ1-4, with 9 bases identical to TRBD1. In germline, CDR1 is SGHAT, CDR2 FQNNGV. The CDR3 is 14 residues long. Trimming took 7 bases from V and 8 from J; bases not matched to a gene: 8.

This clone turned up a few times. Other DNA sequences in the sample encode the same CDR3. The rearrangement uses TRBV6-6 and TRBJ2-2; TRBD2 agrees at 8 bases. From germline, CDR1 is MNHNY and CDR2 SVGAGI (reference sequence). There are 14 residues in the CDR3. Unmatched junction bases numbered 9, after V lost 8 bases and J lost 7 bases. CDR3 in DNA: TGTGCCAGCTGTTCTTTCGGGGGGGGCGGGGAGCTGTTTTTT. Translation gives CASCSFGGGGELFF.

The table lists this clone with a count of one. The chain has TRBV4-1 and TRBJ1-4; possible D gene TRBD1, 6 bases. The CDR3 spans 16 residues. Germline loops: CDR1 MGHRA, CDR2 YSYEKL. The V gene lost 4 bases and the J gene lost 6 bases, with 18 bases spanning the gap. CDR3 bases: TGCGCCAGCAGCCGGAATCCGGACAGCCGGGATGAAAAACTGTTTTTT. The encoded protein is CASSRNPDSRDEKLFF.